Following are 31 T cell receptor beta chains from one sample sequenced in a study of T cells in Graves' hyperthyroidism and ophthalmopathy. TCR beta CDR3 sequences were amplified from RNA transcripts. Initially, a first-round RT-PCR of the TCR CDR3 employed the HTBI primer set. TCRdb used MiXCR to reprocess the multiplex PCR reads, holding one entry per CDR3 protein. The sample has over 450,000 distinct CDR3 sequences; 17% are singletons. The sequenced sample was blood. The receptors derive from a woman between 18 and 29 years old with Graves' ophthalmopathy.

This clonotype appeared many times. This chain uses TRBV11-2 with TRBJ2-1, with TRBD2 identical over 12 bases. Trimming took 3 bases from V and 6 from J; bases not matched to a gene: 3. The CDR3 has 15 amino acids. The germline gives CDR1 SGHAT, CDR2 FQNNGV. The CDR3: CASSLGLAGLNEQFF. CDR3 DNA: TGTGCCAGCAGCTTGGGACTAGCGGGTCTCAATGAGCAGTTCTTC.

This clonotype appeared a few times. The chain's CDR3 is CASSQDGSRSNEQFF. The CDR3 coding sequence is TGCGCCAGCAGCCAAGACGGATCCAGGTCAAATGAGCAGTTCTTC. This chain connects TRBV4-1 to TRBJ2-1; no definite D call. V dropped 0 bases and J dropped 7 bases, with 13 bases sitting between them. Germline-derived CDR1 and CDR2 are MGHRA and YSYEKL. This CDR3 has 15 residues.

This clonotype was recorded many times. The chain carries TRBV12-3 or TRBV12-4 and TRBJ2-7; D not certain. The CDR3 sequence is 13 residues long. Trimming removed 6 bases from V and 2 bases from J, with 11 bases in between. The CDR3 sequence: CASRNTTAYEQYF. The CDR3 region has the DNA TGTGCCAGCAGGAATACTACAGCCTACGAGCAGTACTTC.

This clonotype was seen repeatedly, ten times or more. V and J are TRBV27 and TRBJ1-1; TRBD1 agrees at 8 bases. This CDR3 region has 14 residues. From germline, CDR1 is MNHEY and CDR2 SMNVEV (reference sequence). V shed 5 bases, J shed 4 bases, and the junction held 6 bases outside the gene matches. CDR3 DNA: TGTGCCAGCAGTCCCCGACAGGGGCCCACTGAAGCTTTCTTT. Protein: CASSPRQGPTEAFF.

The chain carries TRBV25-1 and TRBJ2-7; D gene ambiguous. The CDR3 is 13 residues long. The germline V and J ends were trimmed by 3 bases and 4 bases, with 10 bases remaining between them. CDR1 is MGHDK, CDR2 SYGVNS, per germline. CDR3 DNA: TGTGCCAGCAGTGACATTACTCCTTACGAGCAGTACTTC. It codes for CASSDITPYEQYF.

This rearrangement joins TRBV4-2 to TRBJ1-1; D uncertain. V was trimmed by 3 bases and J by 5 bases, leaving 10 bases between them. CDR3 length: 13 residues. Germline-derived CDR1 and CDR2 are LGHNA and YNFKEQ. CDR3 nucleotide sequence: TGTGCCAGCAGCCAGGAGCTCGGAACTGAAGCTTTCTTT. Protein product: CASSQELGTEAFF.

The rearrangement joins TRBV27 to TRBJ1-5; the match to TRBD1 covers 8 bases. Trimming cost V 3 bases and J 5 bases; bases outside gene matches: 9. CDR1 is MNHEY, CDR2 SMNVEV, per germline (reference sequence). This CDR3 comprises 16 residues. The CDR3, as DNA: TGTGCCAGCAGTTTGGACGGACAGGGAGGACATCAGCCCCAGCATTTT. It translates to CASSLDGQGGHQPQHF.

The J gene is TRBJ2-3, the V gene TRBV27; possible D gene TRBD2, 6 bases. Germline V gene data show CDR1 as MNHEY and CDR2 as SMNVEV (reference sequence). The ends were cut back, 4 bases at V and 1 base at J, with 12 bases in the middle. The CDR3 is 15 amino acids. The CDR3: CASSSGETGTDTQYF. In DNA form, the CDR3 reads TGTGCCAGCAGTTCGGGGGAAACCGGCACAGATACGCAGTATTTT.

The chain has TRBV6-1 and TRBJ1-5, with D unresolved. V was clipped by 5 bases and J by 9 bases, with 14 bases between them. Germline V CDR1 and CDR2: MNHNS, SASEGT. The CDR3 covers 13 residues. In DNA form, the CDR3 reads TGTGCCAGCAGTTCCCCTCCCGTTGGGCCCCAGCATTTT. Its translation: CASSSPPVGPQHF.

The chain uses TRBV7-8 and TRBJ2-3; D is undetermined. Trimming took off 5 bases at V and 2 bases at J, with 11 bases between the two ends. CDR3 size: 14 residues. Germline values: CDR1 SGHVS, CDR2 FQNEAQ. In nucleotides, the CDR3 is TGTGCCAGCAGCCCTTCGGCGGCCACAGATACGCAGTATTTT. It codes for CASSPSAATDTQYF.

This clonotype was detected ten times or more. The chain employs TRBV10-3 and TRBJ1-1; 11 positions agree with TRBD1. V trimming: 7 bases; J trimming: 4 bases; junction bases outside the gene matches: 8. Germline assignment: CDR1 ENHRY and CDR2 SYGVKD. The CDR3 length is 15 residues. CDR3 region: CAIKASGTGGTEAFF. CDR3 in DNA: TGTGCCATCAAAGCATCCGGGACAGGGGGCACTGAAGCTTTCTTT.

Turning to this clonotype: A clone one base away is much larger, so this may be a read error. The chain recombines TRBV27 with TRBJ2-1; 11 bases are a match to TRBD2. The end of the DNA fits TRBJ2-7 better, so the J call may be wrong. Germline values: CDR1 MNHEY, CDR2 SMNVEV (reference sequence). There are 15 residues in the CDR3. Written as DNA, the CDR3 is TGTGCCAGCAGTTTAAGTAGCGGGAGGGGCAATGAGCAGTACTTC. Translation: CASSLSSGRGNEQYF.

The V gene is TRBV6-2 or TRBV6-3, the J gene TRBJ2-2, with a weak D call TRBD2 (6 bases). The length of the CDR3 is 17 residues. The germline V and J ends were trimmed by 6 bases and 2 bases, with 19 bases remaining between them. Germline V gene sequence: CDR1 MNHEY, CDR2 SVGEGT. In nucleotides, the CDR3 is TGTGCCAGCAGAATTGGACTAACCATTTCCAACACCGGGGAGCTGTTTTTT. This encodes CASRIGLTISNTGELFF.

The rearrangement joins TRBV4-1 to TRBJ2-1, with a tentative D call TRBD1 (5 bases). This CDR3 region has 17 residues. V was trimmed by 0 bases and J by 3 bases, leaving 15 bases between them. Germline lookup yields CDR1 MGHRA and CDR2 YSYEKL. The chain's CDR3 is CASSQDWQGQLYNEQFF. The CDR3 bases are TGCGCCAGCAGCCAAGATTGGCAGGGCCAGCTCTACAATGAGCAGTTCTTC.

This chain links TRBV12-3 or TRBV12-4 with TRBJ2-5; 10 nucleotides align to TRBD1. The CDR3 runs to 13 residues. With V trimmed by 9 bases and J by 5 bases, 6 bases remained unmatched. CDR3 DNA sequence: TGTGCCAGTATGACAGGGGGCGGGGAGACCCAGTACTTC. This codes for CASMTGGGETQYF.

The table lists this clonotype with many counts. The rearrangement joins TRBV5-6 to TRBJ1-1; no reliable D call. V was cut by 0 bases and J by 4 bases, with 7 bases left in between. Looked up from germline, CDR1 is SGHDT and CDR2 is YYEEEE. The CDR3 is made up of 13 amino acids. Written as DNA, the CDR3 is TGTGCCAGCAGCTTGGGCCCAGTCACTGAAGCTTTCTTT. Protein: CASSLGPVTEAFF.

As for this clonotype: With a much larger clone just one base away, this may be a read error. Since the CDR3 does not end with the conserved phenylalanine or tryptophan, this likely comes from a read error. The rearrangement uses TRBV30 and TRBJ2-5; 9 bases align to TRBD2. Per the germline V gene, CDR1 is GTSNPN and CDR2 is SVGIG (reference sequence). J was trimmed by 4 bases and V by 3 bases; bases with no gene match: 12. The CDR3 totals 16 residues. CDR3 amino acids: CAWSSLGSGGLETQYI. The CDR3 DNA is TGTGCCTGGAGCAGCCTGGGTAGCGGGGGTTTAGAGACCCAGTACATC.

Only a few counts were recorded for this clonotype. The chain carries TRBV6-1 and TRBJ1-1; TRBD1 aligns across 11 bases. This CDR3 has 14 amino acids. The ends lost 5 bases at V and 5 bases at J; junction bases unmatched: 4. CDR1 is MNHNS and CDR2 is SASEGT in the germline V gene. The CDR3 DNA reads TGTGCCAGCAGTCAGGACAGGGGGCTAACTGAAGCTTTCTTT. It encodes CASSQDRGLTEAFF.

This clonotype was observed at least ten times. The J gene is TRBJ2-3, the V gene TRBV11-2, with 9 bases matching TRBD2. Germline CDR1 reads SGHAT; CDR2 reads FQNNGV. The CDR3 is made up of 15 amino acids. V gave up 4 bases and J gave up 2 bases; unmatched junction bases: 4. CDR3 DNA: TGTGCCAGCAGCTATAGCGGGAGACCCACAGATACGCAGTATTTT. Its protein is CASSYSGRPTDTQYF.

Many counts were recorded for this clonotype. DNA for the CDR3: TGTGCCAGCACCCAGACAGGGGCTGCCTATGGCTACACCTTC. Its translation: CASTQTGAAYGYTF. The V and J genes are TRBV28 and TRBJ1-2; 8 bases match TRBD1. V gave up 7 bases and J gave up 4 bases; unmatched junction bases: 8. Germline V gives CDR1 MDHEN, CDR2 SYDVKM. This CDR3 has 14 amino acids.

This clonotype was seen repeatedly, ten times or more. This sequence joins TRBV28 and TRBJ2-1; D might be TRBD1 (6 bases). This CDR3 contains 14 residues. CDR1 and CDR2 from the germline V gene are MDHEN and SYDVKM. With 4 bases removed from V and 9 bases from J, the gap between germline ends came to 16 bases. CDR3 sequence reads: CASSYPGQSVEQFF. CDR3 in DNA: TGTGCCAGCAGTTACCCGGGACAAAGTGTTGAGCAGTTCTTC. Complete variable domain (other parts from reference TRBV28 and TRBJ2-1): DVKVTQSSRYLVKRTGEKVFLECVQDMDHENMFWYRQDPGLGLRLIYFSYDVKMKEKGDIPEGYSVSREKKERFSLILESASTNQTSMYLCASSYPGQSVEQFFGPGTRLTVL.

This clonotype came up a few times. This chain connects TRBV13 to TRBJ2-3, with a tentative D call TRBD2 (7 bases). The CDR3 has 16 amino acids. The ends were cut back, 1 base at V and 0 bases at J, with 11 bases in the middle. Germline assignment: CDR1 PRHDT and CDR2 FYEKMQ (reference sequence). This CDR3 reads CASSLAGGSSTDTQYF. The CDR3, as DNA: TGTGCCAGCAGCTTAGCGGGGGGCTCTAGCACAGATACGCAGTATTTT.

In this sample, this clonotype turned up many times. This chain uses TRBV20-1 with TRBJ2-3; no definite D call. This CDR3 comprises 11 residues. Per the germline V gene, CDR1 is DFQATT and CDR2 is SNEGSKA (reference sequence). Trimming removed 0 bases from V and 8 bases from J, with 6 bases in between. Written as DNA, the CDR3 is TGCAGTGCTAGAGATCGGGCTACGCAGTATTTT. This sequence encodes CSARDRATQYF.

J is TRBJ2-7 and V is TRBV13, with 14 positions matching TRBD2. The CDR3 has 17 amino acids. Trimming removed 4 bases from V and 3 bases from J; junction bases left unmatched: 8. Germline V lookup: CDR1 PRHDT, CDR2 FYEKMQ (reference sequence). As DNA, the CDR3 is TGTGCCAGCAGCTCGACTAGCGGGAGGGCCGATTACTACGAGCAGTACTTC. This gives the protein CASSSTSGRADYYEQYF.

This clonotype was recorded at least ten times. The gene calls are TRBV7-9 and TRBJ2-7, with 13 positions matching TRBD2. V lost 4 bases, J lost 2 bases, and 5 bases stayed unmatched. CDR1 and CDR2 from the germline V gene are SEHNR and FQNEAQ (reference sequence). There are 16 residues in the CDR3. Written as DNA, the CDR3 is TGTGCCAGCAGCTCCACCGGGACTAGCGGGACCTACGAGCAGTACTTC. It codes for CASSSTGTSGTYEQYF.

This clonotype was seen ten or more times. V and J are TRBV28 and TRBJ1-2; D might be TRBD1 (6 bases). The V gene lost 6 bases and the J gene lost 8 bases, with 19 bases spanning the gap. The CDR3 extends over 14 amino acids. Germline lookup yields CDR1 MDHEN and CDR2 SYDVKM. CDR3 amino acids: CASRPLGAGSGYTF. The CDR3 nucleotides are TGTGCCAGCAGGCCCTTGGGGGCGGGATCCGGCTACACCTTC.

This clonotype has a count of ten or more. The CDR3: CASSPETGTTEAFF. DNA for the CDR3: TGCGCCAGCAGCCCAGAGACAGGGACCACTGAAGCTTTCTTT. The chain recombines TRBV5-1 with TRBJ1-1; TRBD1 agrees at 7 bases. The ends lost 4 bases at V and 4 bases at J; junction bases unmatched: 7. Germline CDR1 SGHRS, CDR2 YFSETQ. CDR3 length equals 14 residues.

Notes on this clonotype: One end of the junction fails to match germline, which may point to a read error. This chain joins TRBV27 and TRBJ2-7; D might be TRBD2 (7 bases). The CDR3 is 15 residues long. Germline V gene data show CDR1 as MNHEY and CDR2 as SMNVEV (reference sequence). The CDR3 region is CSSSFGGGATYEQYF. The CDR3 bases are TGTTCCAGCAGTTTTGGGGGGGGCGCTACCTACGAGCAGTACTTC.

V gene TRBV20-1 combines with J gene TRBJ2-2; D unresolved. Trimming left V 6 bases short and J 7 bases short, with 12 bases between. Germline CDR1 and CDR2: DFQATT and SNEGSKA (reference sequence). CDR3 length: 12 residues. The CDR3 sequence is CSAGRSIGELFF. The CDR3 DNA sequence: TGCAGTGCGGGCAGGTCGATCGGGGAGCTGTTTTTT.

The chain couples TRBV5-1 to TRBJ1-1; D is uncertain. The length of the CDR3 is 12 residues. Germline-derived CDR1 and CDR2 are SGHRS and YFSETQ. Trimming pared 4 bases from V and 8 bases from J, leaving 12 bases between. The CDR3 loop is CASSAGQEEAFF. CDR3 DNA: TGCGCCAGCAGCGCGGGCCAGGAGGAAGCTTTCTTT.

The chain links TRBV4-1 to TRBJ1-5, with D unresolved. The CDR3 spans 14 residues. Germline-derived CDR1 and CDR2 are MGHRA and YSYEKL. The V and J ends lost 0 bases and 6 bases respectively, with 9 bases between them. CDR3 sequence (DNA): TGCGCCAGCAGCCAAGATGGGAGGTGTCAGCCCCAGCATTTT. Its translation: CASSQDGRCQPQHF.